These 23 T cell receptor beta chains originate from one sample sequenced in a study of cytomegalovirus exposure and HLA in healthy donors. The primer mix had 60 Vbeta and 13 Jbeta primers. Clones were read by immunoSEQ multiplex PCR, and TCRdb kept only the in-frame ones, dropping some. The sample shows 130,000 or so clones, around 79% of them seen only once. The sequencing sample was made of PBMCs. The origin of the receptors is a woman in her 40s in good health and CMV-seropositive.

This chain links TRBV9 with TRBJ2-1, with D possibly matching TRBD1 (6 bases). The length of the CDR3 is 13 residues. The V gene's germline CDR1 is SGDLS and CDR2 YYNGEE. Trimming took off 3 bases at V and 8 bases at J, with 12 bases between the two ends. CDR3 bases: TGTGCCAGCAGCGCCACAGGGAACCATGAGCAGTTCTTC. It translates to CASSATGNHEQFF.

The CDR3 spells CASSSRTGKNSPLHF. In nucleotides, the CDR3 is TGTGCCAGCAGTTCTAGGACAGGGAAAAATTCACCCCTCCACTTT. The V call is TRBV6-5, the J call TRBJ1-6; TRBD1 matches 8 bases. Germline V gene data show CDR1 as MNHEY and CDR2 as SVGAGI. This CDR3 has 15 amino acids. The V segment lost 4 bases and the J segment 7 bases; nucleotides outside the gene matches: 6.

V gene TRBV13 combines with J gene TRBJ2-2, with 7 nucleotides matching TRBD2. Germline values: CDR1 PRHDT, CDR2 FYEKMQ (reference sequence). This CDR3 contains 16 residues. Trimming removed 5 bases from V and 6 bases from J; junction bases left unmatched: 12. The CDR3 sequence is CASSLSGAGFAGELFF. The CDR3 nucleotides are TGTGCCAGCAGCCTGTCGGGAGCGGGGTTCGCCGGGGAGCTGTTTTTT.

This chain connects TRBV6-5 to TRBJ2-2, with D possibly being TRBD1 (6 bases). Germline V lookup: CDR1 MNHEY, CDR2 SVGAGI. The V and J ends lost 6 bases and 4 bases respectively, with 15 bases between them. This CDR3 comprises 15 residues. CDR3 in DNA: TGTGCCAGCAGCCTACAGGGTAGTGGCACCGGGGAGCTGTTTTTT. Encoded protein: CASSLQGSGTGELFF.

The chain recombines TRBV25-1 with TRBJ2-1; 7 bases match TRBD2. Trimming removed 4 bases from V and 7 bases from J; junction bases left unmatched: 10. Per germline, CDR1 MGHDK and CDR2 SYGVNS. This CDR3 region has 15 residues. The CDR3 nucleotides are TGTGCCAGCAGTGGGACCGGACTAGTTGCTAATGAGCAGTTCTTC. This gives the protein CASSGTGLVANEQFF.

The rearrangement links TRBV7-3 to TRBJ1-1; D not certain. Germline V gene data show CDR1 as SGHTA and CDR2 as FQGTGA. V lost 3 bases and J lost 1, with 12 bases in between. The CDR3 runs 15 residues. The CDR3: CASSFGDGRNTEAFF. The CDR3 nucleotides are TGTGCCAGCAGCTTCGGAGACGGTAGGAACACTGAAGCTTTCTTT.

This chain joins TRBV25-1 and TRBJ1-2, with 11 bases aligning to TRBD1. The V segment lost 6 bases and the J segment 5 bases; nucleotides outside the gene matches: 5. The CDR3 totals 14 residues. Germline V gene lookup returns CDR1 MGHDK and CDR2 SYGVNS. This CDR3 reads CASRGQGAPYGYTF. In DNA form, the CDR3 reads TGTGCCAGCAGAGGACAGGGGGCGCCGTATGGCTACACCTTC.

The V and J genes are TRBV6-5 and TRBJ2-1, with TRBD2 identical over 10 bases. Unmatched junction bases numbered 6, after V lost 6 bases and J lost 4 bases. Germline V gene sequence: CDR1 MNHEY, CDR2 SVGAGI. This CDR3 comprises 15 residues. The CDR3, as DNA: TGTGCCAGCAGCTTAGCGGGGGGCCTTTACAATGAGCAGTTCTTC. This codes for CASSLAGGLYNEQFF.

V is TRBV19 and J is TRBJ1-4; no definite D call. Germline V CDR1 and CDR2: LNHDA, SQIVND (reference sequence). V gave up 5 bases and J gave up 2 bases, with 12 bases separating them. The CDR3 is 15 amino acids. The CDR3 is CASSDNLSTNEKLFF. The CDR3 DNA reads TGTGCCAGTAGTGACAACTTGTCCACTAATGAAAAACTGTTTTTT. Full variable domain (missing parts from reference TRBV19 and TRBJ1-4): DGGITQSPKYLFRKEGQNVTLSCEQNLNHDAMYWYRQDPGQGLRLIYYSQIVNDFQKGDIAEGYSVSREKKESFPLTVTSAQKNPTAFYLCASSDNLSTNEKLFFGSGTQLSVL.

The V call is TRBV5-1, the J call TRBJ1-6; D remains ambiguous. V lost 6 bases and J lost 0, with 7 bases in between. Germline loops: CDR1 SGHRS, CDR2 YFSETQ. The CDR3 is 14 residues long. The CDR3 is CASKESSYNSPLHF. The DNA for the CDR3 is TGCGCCAGCAAGGAGAGCTCCTATAATTCACCCCTCCACTTT.

This clone was observed a few times. The genes are TRBV25-1 and TRBJ1-6; 7 positions agree with TRBD1. The CDR3 loop spans 17 amino acids. V was clipped by 3 bases and J by 7 bases; unmatched bases: 12. The germline gives CDR1 MGHDK, CDR2 SYGVNS. The CDR3 is CASSDGSRGQKNSPLHF. CDR3 bases: TGTGCCAGCAGTGATGGTTCGAGGGGACAGAAGAATTCACCCCTCCACTTT.

The chain links TRBV9 to TRBJ2-5, with 10 bases aligning to TRBD2. The length of the CDR3 is 15 residues. Germline values: CDR1 SGDLS, CDR2 YYNGEE. With V trimmed by 3 bases and J by 4 bases, 6 bases remained unmatched. The CDR3 DNA reads as TGTGCCAGCAGCGCTCAAGCGGGGGGGCGAGAGACCCAGTACTTC. This gives the protein CASSAQAGGRETQYF.

The J gene is TRBJ1-1, the V gene TRBV5-6; a possible D gene is TRBD1 (5 bases). CDR1 is SGHDT, CDR2 YYEEEE, per germline. The V and J ends lost 4 bases and 1 base respectively, with 17 bases between them. The CDR3 spans 16 residues. The CDR3 DNA is TGTGCCAGCAGCCTACTAAACCGGGACTGGAACACTGAAGCTTTCTTT. As protein: CASSLLNRDWNTEAFF.

The chain carries TRBV5-1 and TRBJ2-3; weak D call: TRBD2 (6 bases). The length of the CDR3 is 14 residues. The V end lost 0 bases, the J end lost 6 bases, and 11 bases lay between the germline ends. Germline-derived CDR1 and CDR2 are SGHRS and YFSETQ. The CDR3 is CASSLDLGGDTQYF. The CDR3 DNA follows: TGCGCCAGCAGCTTGGACCTCGGGGGTGATACGCAGTATTTT.

This clone was detected only a few times. The genes are TRBV6-1 and TRBJ1-4, with 9 bases aligning to TRBD1. This CDR3 region has 15 residues. Trimming removed 0 bases from V and 8 bases from J; junction bases left unmatched: 4. Germline-derived CDR1 and CDR2 are MNHNS and SASEGT. The CDR3 DNA reads TGTGCCAGCAGTGAAGCCGGGACAGGGCACGAAAAACTGTTTTTT. Translated: CASSEAGTGHEKLFF.

The gene calls are TRBV18 and TRBJ2-3; D might be TRBD2 (7 bases). The V gene lost 5 bases and the J gene lost 3 bases, with 18 bases spanning the gap. Per germline, CDR1 KGHSH and CDR2 LQKENI. The CDR3 extends over 16 amino acids. CDR3: CASSAASGTGTDTQYF. CDR3 DNA: TGTGCCAGCTCAGCCGCTAGCGGAACAGGGACAGATACGCAGTATTTT. Full variable domain (remainder filled in from reference TRBV18 and TRBJ2-3): NAGVMQNPRHLVRRRGQEARLRCSPMKGHSHVYWYRQLPEEGLKFMVYLQKENIIDESGMPKERFSAEFPKEGPSILRIQQVVRGDSAAYFCASSAASGTGTDTQYFGPGTRLTVL.

The chain has TRBV5-4 and TRBJ2-1; D is undetermined. V gave up 2 bases and J gave up 8 bases, with 8 bases separating them. The CDR3 has 12 amino acids. Germline CDR1 and CDR2: SGHNT and YYREEE (reference sequence). The DNA of the CDR3 is TGTGCCAGCAGCTTAGAAAACTATGAGCAGTTCTTC. It is translated as CASSLENYEQFF.

The V gene is TRBV28, the J gene TRBJ1-2; TRBD1 is a possible D gene (5 bases). V lost 4 bases to trimming and J lost 8 bases, with 20 bases between them. The CDR3 is 15 amino acids. Per the germline V gene, CDR1 is MDHEN and CDR2 is SYDVKM. CDR3 sequence reads: CASSYPRVGIGGYTF. For the CDR3, the DNA is TGTGCCAGCAGTTACCCCAGGGTGGGCATAGGAGGCTACACCTTC.

This clone was seen ten or more times. The chain is built from TRBV11-2 and TRBJ1-5; D is uncertain. Germline CDR1 reads SGHAT; CDR2 reads FQNNGV. The germline V and J ends were trimmed by 6 bases and 0 bases, with 9 bases remaining between them. There are 14 residues in the CDR3. The CDR3 loop is CASSLSDSNQPQHF. CDR3 DNA sequence: TGTGCCAGCAGTCTTAGTGATAGCAATCAGCCCCAGCATTTT.

The rearrangement links TRBV6-4 to TRBJ2-3; 11 bases map to TRBD1. The CDR3 runs 15 residues. Germline V gives CDR1 MRHNA, CDR2 SNTAGT. V was pared by 8 bases and J by 1 base, with 5 bases of the junction left unmatched. CDR3 DNA sequence: TGTGCCAGCTCGGGGACAGGGGGGCGCACAGATACGCAGTATTTT. Residues: CASSGTGGRTDTQYF.

The chain recombines TRBV4-3 with TRBJ2-7; 7 nucleotides agree with TRBD2. The CDR3 has 15 amino acids. Trimming removed 4 bases from V and 3 bases from J; junction bases left unmatched: 9. CDR1 and CDR2 (germline): LGHNA, YSLEER. CDR3 loop: CASSLTTSAIYEQYF. The DNA for the CDR3 is TGCGCCAGCAGCCTGACAACTAGCGCGATCTACGAGCAGTACTTC.

The chain combines TRBV7-9 with TRBJ2-1; 10 positions agree with TRBD2. The CDR3 loop spans 15 amino acids. The V segment lost 4 bases and the J segment 3 bases; nucleotides outside the gene matches: 3. Germline assignment: CDR1 SEHNR and CDR2 FQNEAQ (reference sequence). The CDR3 nucleotides are TGTGCCAGCAGCTATAGCGGGAGGATCTACAATGAGCAGTTCTTC. It translates to CASSYSGRIYNEQFF.

The chain carries TRBV27 and TRBJ2-5; 10 bases match TRBD1. Gene TRBJ2-7 matches the end of the DNA better, so the J call may be wrong. CDR3 size: 14 residues. Germline CDR1 MNHEY, CDR2 SMNVEV (reference sequence). This chain's CDR3 is CASSMGQGSYEQYF. The CDR3 nucleotides read TGTGCCAGCAGTATGGGACAGGGGTCCTACGAGCAGTACTTC.